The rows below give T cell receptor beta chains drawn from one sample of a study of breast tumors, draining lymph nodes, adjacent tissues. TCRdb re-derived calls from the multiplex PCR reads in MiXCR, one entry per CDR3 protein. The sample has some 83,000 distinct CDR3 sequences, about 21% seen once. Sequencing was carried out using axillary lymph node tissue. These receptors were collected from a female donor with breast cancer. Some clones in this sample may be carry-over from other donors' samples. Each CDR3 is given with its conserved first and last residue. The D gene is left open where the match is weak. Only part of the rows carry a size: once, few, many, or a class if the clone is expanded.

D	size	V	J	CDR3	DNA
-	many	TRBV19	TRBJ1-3	CASTPGGVLSGNTIYF	TGTGCCAGTACCCCCGGGGGAGTCCTCTCTGGAAACACCATATATTTT
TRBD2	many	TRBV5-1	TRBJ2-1	CASSEGLAGGPSSYNEQFF	TGCGCCAGCAGCGAGGGACTAGCGGGAGGCCCTAGCTCCTACAATGAGCAGTTCTTC
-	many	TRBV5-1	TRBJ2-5	CASSGTGKIETQYF	TGCGCCAGCAGCGGAACAGGGAAGATAGAGACCCAGTACTTC
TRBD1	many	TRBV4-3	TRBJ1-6	CASSAGTGDSPLHF	TGCGCCAGCAGCGCGGGGACAGGAGATTCACCCCTCCACTTT
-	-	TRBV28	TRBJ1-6	CASSLQESYNSPLHF	TGTGCCAGCAGTCTCCAGGAATCCTATAATTCACCCCTCCACTTT
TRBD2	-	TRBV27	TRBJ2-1	CASRSMLAGGYNEQFF	TGTGCCAGCAGATCGATGCTAGCGGGAGGTTACAATGAGCAGTTCTTC
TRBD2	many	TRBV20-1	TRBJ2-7	CSAGSGSSYEQYF	TGCAGTGCTGGTAGCGGGAGCTCCTACGAGCAGTACTTC
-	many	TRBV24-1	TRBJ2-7	CATSDLVAGINEQYF	TGTGCCACCAGTGATTTAGTCGCAGGAATCAACGAGCAGTACTTC
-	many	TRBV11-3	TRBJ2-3	CASSQDRTDTQYF	TGTGCCAGCAGCCAAGACCGCACAGATACGCAGTATTTT
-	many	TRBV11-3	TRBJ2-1	CASSFDREDEQFF	TGTGCCAGCAGCTTTGACAGGGAGGATGAGCAGTTCTTC
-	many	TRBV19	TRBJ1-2	CASSIVGRITYGYTF	TGTGCCAGTAGTATAGTGGGACGGATAACTTATGGCTACACCTTC
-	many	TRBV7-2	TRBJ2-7	CASSLDFTKQYF	TGTGCCAGCAGCTTAGATTTTACGAAGCAGTACTTC
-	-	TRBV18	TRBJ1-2	CASSPIRESGGYTF	TGTGCCAGCTCACCCATTCGGGAGTCTGGGGGCTACACCTTC
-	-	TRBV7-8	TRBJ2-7	CASSLGTAYEQYF	TGTGCCAGCAGCTTAGGCACAGCTTACGAGCAGTACTTC
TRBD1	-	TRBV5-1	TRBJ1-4	CASSLDPGTVEKLFF	TGCGCCAGCAGCTTGGATCCCGGGACAGTTGAAAAACTGTTTTTT
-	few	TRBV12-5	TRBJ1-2	CASGLNQGQGGYTF	TGTGCTAGTGGTTTGAACCAGGGACAAGGGGGCTACACCTTC
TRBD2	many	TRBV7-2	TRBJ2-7	CASSAVSAGGPGEQYF	TGTGCCAGCAGCGCCGTCTCGGCGGGAGGGCCGGGTGAGCAGTACTTC
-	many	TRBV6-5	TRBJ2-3	CASRDSYWADTQYF	TGTGCCAGCAGGGACAGCTATTGGGCAGATACGCAGTATTTT
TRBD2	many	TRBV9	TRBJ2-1	CASSVSAGGPHNEQFF	TGTGCCAGCAGCGTGTCCGCGGGAGGGCCGCACAATGAGCAGTTCTTC
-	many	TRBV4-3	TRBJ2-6	CASSPRFSGANVLTF	TGCGCCAGCAGCCCGAGATTCTCTGGGGCCAACGTCCTGACTTTC
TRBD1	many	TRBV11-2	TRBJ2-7	CASKTLDRAPDEQYF	TGTGCCAGCAAAACTCTGGACAGGGCCCCTGACGAGCAGTACTTC
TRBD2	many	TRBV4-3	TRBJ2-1	CASSQITSGSSNEQFF	TGCGCCAGCAGCCAGATTACTAGCGGGAGTAGCAATGAGCAGTTCTTC
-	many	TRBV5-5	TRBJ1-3	CASSLSGRGNTIYF	TGTGCCAGCAGCTTGAGTGGGAGGGGAAACACCATATATTTT
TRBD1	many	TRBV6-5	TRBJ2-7	CASSRRDSGYEQYF	TGTGCCAGCAGTCGTCGGGACAGTGGCTACGAGCAGTACTTC
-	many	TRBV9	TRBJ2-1	CASSVAGGEVNEQFF	TGTGCCAGCAGCGTAGCGGGGGGCGAGGTAAATGAGCAGTTCTTC
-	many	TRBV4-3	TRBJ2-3	CASSQDSAGTYTQYF	TGCGCCAGCAGCCAAGATAGCGCGGGGACTTATACGCAGTATTTT
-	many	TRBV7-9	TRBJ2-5	CASSFGAGRETQYF	TGTGCCAGCAGCTTTGGAGCGGGTAGGGAGACCCAGTACTTC
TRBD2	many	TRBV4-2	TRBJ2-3	CASAAPGGKTDTQYF	TGTGCCAGCGCGGCTCCGGGAGGGAAGACAGATACGCAGTATTTT
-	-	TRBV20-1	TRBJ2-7	CSAQGRGSRERYF	TGCAGTGCCCAAGGACGGGGTTCCCGCGAGCGGTACTTC
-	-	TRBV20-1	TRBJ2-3	CSASKSTDTQCF	TGCAGTGCTAGCAAGAGTACAGATACGCAGTGTTTT